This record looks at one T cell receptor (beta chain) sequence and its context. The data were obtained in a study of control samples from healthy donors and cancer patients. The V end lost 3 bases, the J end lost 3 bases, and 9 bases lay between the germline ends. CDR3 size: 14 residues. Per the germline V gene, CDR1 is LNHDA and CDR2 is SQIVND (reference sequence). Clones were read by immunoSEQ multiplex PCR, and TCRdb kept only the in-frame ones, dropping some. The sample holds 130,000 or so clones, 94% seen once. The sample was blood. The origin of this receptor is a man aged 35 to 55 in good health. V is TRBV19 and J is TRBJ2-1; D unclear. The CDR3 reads CASSISPSYNEQFF. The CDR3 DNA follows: TGTGCCAGTAGTATTTCCCCTAGCTACAATGAGCAGTTCTTC.